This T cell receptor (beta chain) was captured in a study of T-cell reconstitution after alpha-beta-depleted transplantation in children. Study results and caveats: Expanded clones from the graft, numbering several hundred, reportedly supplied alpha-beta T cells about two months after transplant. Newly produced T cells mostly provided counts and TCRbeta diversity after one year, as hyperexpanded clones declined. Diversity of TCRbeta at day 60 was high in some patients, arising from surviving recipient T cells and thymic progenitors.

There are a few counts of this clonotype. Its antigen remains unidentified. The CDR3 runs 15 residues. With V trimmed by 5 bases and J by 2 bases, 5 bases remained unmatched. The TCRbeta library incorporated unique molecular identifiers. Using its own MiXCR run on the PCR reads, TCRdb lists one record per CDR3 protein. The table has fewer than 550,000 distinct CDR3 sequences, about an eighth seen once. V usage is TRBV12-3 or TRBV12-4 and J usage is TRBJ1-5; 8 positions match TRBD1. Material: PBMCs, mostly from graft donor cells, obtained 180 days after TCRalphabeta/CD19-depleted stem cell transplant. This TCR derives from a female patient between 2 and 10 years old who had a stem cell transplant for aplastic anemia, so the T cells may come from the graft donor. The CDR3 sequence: CASSPRGRGNQPQHF. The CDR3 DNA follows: TGTGCCAGCAGTCCCAGGGGGCGCGGCAATCAGCCCCAGCATTTT.